The TCR beta chain described here comes from a study of control samples from healthy donors and cancer patients. CDR1 is GTSNPN and CDR2 is SVGIG in the germline V gene (reference sequence). Trimming stripped 2 bases from V and 12 bases from J, with 14 bases between. This CDR3 has 12 residues. Sequenced by immunoSEQ multiplex PCR; TCRdb stores in-frame clones only, minus some. The table shows some 90,000 clones, with roughly 91% occurring only once. The sample consisted of blood. The chain couples TRBV30 to TRBJ2-1; D uncertain. This TCR derives from a woman aged 55-69 years in good health. As DNA, the CDR3 is TGTGCCTGGAGTAAGCAGGCTCCGGGGCAGTTCTTC. This translates into CAWSKQAPGQFF.